This T cell receptor (beta chain) came from a study of identical twins. General study findings and limits: Invariant populations such as MAIT and iNKT cells could partly muddle zero-insertion analyses. Out-of-frame beta sequences exhibited a weaker degree of excess twin sharing.

Via MiXCR, TCRdb re-called the 5' RACE reads, giving one row per CDR3 protein. The table includes some 1,600,000 distinct CDR3 sequences, about 30% detected once. The CDR3 runs 14 residues. Trimming took 0 bases from V and 4 from J, leaving 9 bases between them. Germline CDR1 reads SGHAT; CDR2 reads FQNNGV. Regarding this clonotype: The antigen remains undetermined.

Sequenced sample: cord blood. The origin of this receptor is a newborn girl in good health. This chain joins TRBV11-2 and TRBJ1-1; possible D gene TRBD1, 5 bases. The CDR3 DNA reads as TGTGCCAGCAGCTTAGACGGACACAGCACTGAAGCTTTCTTT. It yields the protein CASSLDGHSTEAFF.